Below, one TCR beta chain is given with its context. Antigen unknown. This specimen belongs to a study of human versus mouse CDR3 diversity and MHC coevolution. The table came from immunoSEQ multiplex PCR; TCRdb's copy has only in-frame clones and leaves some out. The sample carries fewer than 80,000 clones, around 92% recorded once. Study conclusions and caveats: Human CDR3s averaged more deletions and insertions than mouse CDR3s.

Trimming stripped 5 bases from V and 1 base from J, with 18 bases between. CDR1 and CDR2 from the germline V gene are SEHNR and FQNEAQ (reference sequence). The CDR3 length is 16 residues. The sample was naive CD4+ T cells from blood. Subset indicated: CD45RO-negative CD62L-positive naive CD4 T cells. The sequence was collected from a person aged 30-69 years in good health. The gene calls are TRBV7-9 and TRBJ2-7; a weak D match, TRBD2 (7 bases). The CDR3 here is CASSPRGGAGSYEQYF. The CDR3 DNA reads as TGTGCCAGCAGCCCGAGGGGGGGGGCCGGATCCTACGAGCAGTACTTC.